This T cell receptor beta chain originates from a study of neurological immune-mediated disorders. Findings and limits, study-wide: Among expanded clones, no CDR3 amino acid sequences were shared across subjects, a pattern suggesting private repertoires in all groups.

The CDR3 covers 17 residues. V gave up 3 bases and J gave up 4 bases, with 21 bases separating them. Germline-derived CDR1 and CDR2 are SGHTA and FQGNSA. 5'RACE generated cDNA with 10-nucleotide random UMIs. TCRdb redid the calling of the 5' RACE reads with MiXCR, one entry per CDR3 protein. The table lists approximately 30,000 distinct CDR3 sequences, 21% of them singletons. This clonotype showed up many times. Antigen specificity is unknown. Sequencing was carried out using PBMCs. The TCR originated in a woman aged 60-75 years in good health. V is TRBV7-2 and J is TRBJ1-2; TRBD1 is a possible D gene (6 bases). CDR3: CASSFREGQSWGYGYTF. The CDR3 coding sequence is TGTGCCAGCAGCTTCCGGGAAGGACAGTCGTGGGGCTATGGCTACACCTTC. Complete variable domain (other parts from reference TRBV7-2 and TRBJ1-2): GAGVSQSPSNKVTEKGKDVELRCDPISGHTALYWYRQSLGQGLEFLIYFQGNSAPDKSGLPSDRFSAERTGGSVSTLTIQRTQQEDSAVYLCASSFREGQSWGYGYTFGSGTRLTVV.